The source of this TCR beta chain is a study of regulatory T cells in long-lasting Graves disease. Construction of the TCR beta libraries employed iRepertoire HTBI primers in conjunction with Arm-PCR of CDR3 regions. In TCRdb, the multiplex PCR reads were re-called with MiXCR into one record per CDR3 protein. Among about 370,000 distinct CDR3 sequences listed, about 14% were seen once. Stated time point: newly diagnosed GD, antithyroid drugs for less than 3 months. Following extraction of RNA from PBMCs, that RNA was used to make the TCR library. CDR1 is LGHDT and CDR2 is YNNKEL in the germline V gene (reference sequence). V shed 5 bases and J 0 bases; nucleotides not matched to a gene: 9. The CDR3 sequence is 19 residues long.

This chain connects TRBV3-1 to TRBJ2-1, with 14 bases fitting TRBD2. The origin of this receptor is a female donor with Graves disease. The sequences come from peripheral blood mononuclear cells (PBMCs), collected at new diagnosis, from a patient treated with antithyroid drugs. CDR3 sequence reads: CASSASTSGRASSYNEQFF. DNA of the CDR3: TGTGCCAGCAGCGCCTCGACTAGCGGGAGGGCGAGCTCCTACAATGAGCAGTTCTTC.